This T cell receptor (beta chain) was recovered during a study of T cell repertoires in cytomegalovirus infection. TCRdb called the reads again in MiXCR, with one record for every CDR3 protein. Seen here are about 310,000 distinct CDR3 sequences, around 25% observed once, and the top ten hold 13%. This clonotype has only a few counts. Its antigen is not known. Germline CDR1 reads SNHLY; CDR2 reads FYNNEI. V shed 6 bases and J 7 bases; nucleotides not matched to a gene: 7. The CDR3 consists of 13 residues. This specimen was cultured PBMCs, taken from culture after CMV antigen stimulation. J is TRBJ1-2 and V is TRBV2; 8 bases are shared with TRBD1. The TCR comes from a human donor in good health (CMV status not recorded). Some clones in this sample may be carry-over from other donors' samples. The CDR3 nucleotides read TGTGCCAGCAGGAGACAGGGGCTCGGTGGCTACACCTTC. Translated: CASRRQGLGGYTF.